Listed below are T cell receptor beta chains from one sample, sequenced in a study of human T cells and chemical hapten exposure. From the RACE reads, TCRdb called clonotypes with MiXCR, one entry per CDR3 protein. The sample yields under 300,000 distinct CDR3 sequences, roughly 8% seen once. The input for sequencing was whole blood, taken in connection with sensitization to the hapten diphenylcyclopropenone (DPC). These receptor sequences come from a man aged 18 to 29 with alopecia areata. Some clones in this sample may be carry-over from other donors' samples. CDR3s include the opening cysteine and the closing phenylalanine or tryptophan. D genes are given only for firm matches. Some rows mark clone size as missing; the rest say once, few, many or name a class of expanded clone.

clone_size: few; j_call: TRBJ2-1; d_call: NA; v_call: TRBV10-3; cdr3_aa: CAINVSPYNEQFF; cdr3_nt: TGTGCCATCAACGTATCCCCCTACAATGAGCAGTTCTTC
clone_size: NA; j_call: TRBJ1-1; d_call: NA; v_call: TRBV10-3; cdr3_aa: CAISESGQGNTEAFF; cdr3_nt: TGTGCCATCAGTGAGTCGGGGCAGGGAAACACTGAAGCTTTCTTT
clone_size: few; j_call: TRBJ1-1; d_call: TRBD1; v_call: TRBV20-1; cdr3_aa: CSASGGQIMNTEAFF; cdr3_nt: TGCAGTGCCAGTGGGGGACAGATTATGAACACTGAAGCTTTCTTT
clone_size: few; j_call: TRBJ1-5; d_call: NA; v_call: TRBV20-1; cdr3_aa: CSARVTRRINQPQHF; cdr3_nt: TGCAGTGCTAGAGTAACGCGCAGGATCAATCAGCCCCAGCATTTT
clone_size: NA; j_call: TRBJ2-3; d_call: NA; v_call: TRBV7-6; cdr3_aa: CASSLREAAATGTDTQYF; cdr3_nt: TGTGCCAGCAGCCTTAGGGAAGCCGCGGCGACCGGGACAGATACGCAGTATTTT
clone_size: NA; j_call: TRBJ1-6; d_call: NA; v_call: TRBV27; cdr3_aa: CASSEQDYNSPLHF; cdr3_nt: TGTGCCAGCAGTGAGCAGGACTATAATTCACCCCTCCACTTT
clone_size: NA; j_call: TRBJ1-3; d_call: TRBD1; v_call: TRBV7-8; cdr3_aa: CASSSGQGSDFGNTIYF; cdr3_nt: TGTGCCAGCAGCTCCGGACAGGGGTCAGATTTTGGAAACACCATATATTTT
clone_size: many; j_call: TRBJ1-1; d_call: TRBD1; v_call: TRBV15; cdr3_aa: CAGGGQGNNTEAFF; cdr3_nt: TGTGCCGGAGGGGGACAGGGAAATAACACTGAAGCTTTCTTT
clone_size: NA; j_call: TRBJ1-1; d_call: NA; v_call: TRBV10-2; cdr3_aa: CASSESISIPNTEAFF; cdr3_nt: TGCGCCAGCAGTGAGTCGATTTCGATACCTAACACTGAAGCTTTCTTT
clone_size: many; j_call: TRBJ2-2; d_call: NA; v_call: TRBV7-3; cdr3_aa: CASSLSLTGELFF; cdr3_nt: TGTGCCAGCAGCTTAAGCCTCACCGGGGAGCTGTTTTTT
clone_size: few; j_call: TRBJ2-5; d_call: TRBD2; v_call: TRBV7-2; cdr3_aa: CASSLRAGGLGTQYF; cdr3_nt: TGTGCCAGCAGTTTACGGGCGGGGGGGCTAGGGACCCAGTACTTC
clone_size: few; j_call: TRBJ1-1; d_call: NA; v_call: TRBV18; cdr3_aa: CASSMRTGTNTEAFF; cdr3_nt: TGTGCCAGCTCAATGAGGACCGGGACTAACACTGAAGCTTTCTTT
clone_size: few; j_call: TRBJ2-3; d_call: NA; v_call: TRBV5-1; cdr3_aa: CASSLEGASSTDTQYF; cdr3_nt: TGCGCCAGCAGCTTGGAAGGGGCATCTAGCACAGATACGCAGTATTTT
clone_size: NA; j_call: TRBJ2-5; d_call: NA; v_call: TRBV28; cdr3_aa: CASTRTDSETQYF; cdr3_nt: TGTGCCAGCACCCGGACAGACAGCGAGACCCAGTACTTC
clone_size: few; j_call: TRBJ2-6; d_call: NA; v_call: TRBV24-1; cdr3_aa: CATSRGGSGANVLTF; cdr3_nt: TGTGCCACCTCACGTGGGGGCTCTGGGGCCAACGTCCTGACTTTC
clone_size: NA; j_call: TRBJ1-2; d_call: NA; v_call: TRBV6-5; cdr3_aa: CASSYQEGFGYTF; cdr3_nt: TGTGCCAGCAGTTACCAGGAGGGTTTTGGCTACACCTTC
clone_size: few; j_call: TRBJ1-5; d_call: NA; v_call: TRBV11-2; cdr3_aa: CASSLSAEYNQPQHF; cdr3_nt: TGTGCCAGCAGCTTATCGGCTGAATACAATCAGCCCCAGCATTTT
clone_size: few; j_call: TRBJ1-2; d_call: NA; v_call: TRBV2; cdr3_aa: CASSGGLYGYTF; cdr3_nt: TGTGCCAGCAGTGGGGGGCTCTATGGCTACACCTTC
clone_size: NA; j_call: TRBJ2-3; d_call: TRBD1; v_call: TRBV27; cdr3_aa: CASSPRDRSTDTQYF; cdr3_nt: TGTGCCAGCAGTCCTCGGGACAGAAGCACAGATACGCAGTATTTT
clone_size: many; j_call: TRBJ1-1; d_call: NA; v_call: TRBV28; cdr3_aa: CASTPSGQGAFF; cdr3_nt: TGTGCCAGCACCCCTTCCGGACAAGGGGCTTTCTTT
clone_size: few; j_call: TRBJ2-7; d_call: NA; v_call: TRBV27; cdr3_aa: CASSPVRAQSYEQYF; cdr3_nt: TGTGCCAGCAGTCCAGTACGGGCTCAGTCCTACGAGCAGTACTTC
clone_size: NA; j_call: TRBJ2-7; d_call: NA; v_call: TRBV4-3; cdr3_aa: CASSQDRGGLYEQYF; cdr3_nt: TGCGCCAGCAGCCAAGATAGGGGGGGATTATACGAGCAGTACTTC
clone_size: few; j_call: TRBJ2-3; d_call: TRBD2; v_call: TRBV12-3/TRBV12-4; cdr3_aa: CASSSPWLAGALTDTQYF; cdr3_nt: TGTGCCAGCAGTTCACCCTGGCTAGCGGGGGCCCTCACAGATACGCAGTATTTT
clone_size: few; j_call: TRBJ2-1; d_call: NA; v_call: TRBV2; cdr3_aa: CASSRQDNPYNEQFF; cdr3_nt: TGTGCCAGCAGCAGACAGGATAACCCCTACAATGAGCAGTTCTTC
clone_size: NA; j_call: TRBJ1-5; d_call: TRBD1; v_call: TRBV20-1; cdr3_aa: CSAGTHRGQYQPQHF; cdr3_nt: TGCAGTGCTGGAACACACAGGGGGCAGTATCAGCCCCAGCATTTT
clone_size: few; j_call: TRBJ1-4; d_call: NA; v_call: TRBV5-6; cdr3_aa: CASTYGTQVEKLFF; cdr3_nt: TGTGCCAGCACCTACGGGACACAGGTTGAAAAACTGTTTTTT
clone_size: many; j_call: TRBJ2-1; d_call: NA; v_call: TRBV29-1; cdr3_aa: CSVGGGIDRDNEQFF; cdr3_nt: TGCAGCGTTGGAGGGGGGATCGATCGTGACAATGAGCAGTTCTTC
clone_size: NA; j_call: TRBJ2-1; d_call: NA; v_call: TRBV11-2; cdr3_aa: CASSFLLLGNEQFF; cdr3_nt: TGTGCCAGCAGCTTTCTTCTCCTGGGGAATGAGCAGTTCTTC
clone_size: few; j_call: TRBJ1-5; d_call: NA; v_call: TRBV5-5; cdr3_aa: CASSWDLDQPQHF; cdr3_nt: TGTGCCAGCAGCTGGGACCTAGATCAGCCCCAGCATTTT
clone_size: many; j_call: TRBJ1-2; d_call: TRBD1; v_call: TRBV12-3/TRBV12-4; cdr3_aa: CASRPGQASGYTF; cdr3_nt: TGTGCCAGCAGGCCCGGACAGGCCAGCGGCTACACCTTC
clone_size: many; j_call: TRBJ2-5; d_call: NA; v_call: TRBV20-1; cdr3_aa: CSAKPSDREETQYF; cdr3_nt: TGCAGTGCTAAACCTTCGGACAGAGAAGAGACCCAGTACTTC
clone_size: many; j_call: TRBJ2-3; d_call: NA; v_call: TRBV7-2; cdr3_aa: CASSRGGMGRDTQYF; cdr3_nt: TGTGCCAGCAGTAGGGGAGGAATGGGTAGAGATACGCAGTATTTT
clone_size: NA; j_call: TRBJ2-3; d_call: NA; v_call: TRBV4-1; cdr3_aa: CASSQGRPRSLSDTQYF; cdr3_nt: TGCGCCAGCAGCCAAGGACGACCGAGGTCATTGTCAGATACGCAGTATTTT
clone_size: NA; j_call: TRBJ1-1; d_call: NA; v_call: TRBV18; cdr3_aa: CASSPALTGTQNTEAFF; cdr3_nt: TGTGCCAGCTCACCAGCTCTCACCGGGACACAGAACACTGAAGCTTTCTTT
clone_size: many; j_call: TRBJ1-1; d_call: NA; v_call: TRBV7-9; cdr3_aa: CASSFGQMNTEAFF; cdr3_nt: TGTGCCAGCAGCTTCGGGCAGATGAACACTGAAGCTTTCTTT
clone_size: NA; j_call: TRBJ2-5; d_call: NA; v_call: TRBV5-1; cdr3_aa: CASSRDRNQETQYF; cdr3_nt: TGCGCCAGCAGCAGGGACCGAAACCAAGAGACCCAGTACTTC
clone_size: few; j_call: TRBJ2-1; d_call: TRBD2; v_call: TRBV6-2/TRBV6-3; cdr3_aa: CASSHPASGGAREQFF; cdr3_nt: TGTGCCAGCAGCCACCCGGCTAGCGGGGGGGCGAGGGAGCAGTTCTTC
clone_size: NA; j_call: TRBJ2-3; d_call: TRBD2; v_call: TRBV6-5; cdr3_aa: CASSLNLAGGPNTQYF; cdr3_nt: TGTGCCAGCAGCCTGAACCTAGCGGGGGGGCCGAATACGCAGTATTTT
clone_size: few; j_call: TRBJ1-1; d_call: NA; v_call: TRBV20-1; cdr3_aa: CSAKWVRGTEAFF; cdr3_nt: TGCAGTGCTAAGTGGGTTCGGGGGACTGAAGCTTTCTTT
clone_size: few; j_call: TRBJ2-7; d_call: NA; v_call: TRBV27; cdr3_aa: CASSLRARDKPYEQYF; cdr3_nt: TGTGCCAGCAGTTTACGCGCTCGGGACAAGCCCTACGAGCAGTACTTC
clone_size: many; j_call: TRBJ1-1; d_call: TRBD1; v_call: TRBV18; cdr3_aa: CASSLFGLQGGDTEAFF; cdr3_nt: TGTGCCAGCTCACTTTTCGGGCTACAGGGGGGGGACACTGAAGCTTTCTTT
clone_size: many; j_call: TRBJ2-1; d_call: TRBD2; v_call: TRBV6-2/TRBV6-3; cdr3_aa: CASSLLSGGSYNEQFF; cdr3_nt: TGTGCCAGCAGCCTCCTAAGCGGGGGGTCTTACAATGAGCAGTTCTTC
clone_size: few; j_call: TRBJ1-1; d_call: NA; v_call: TRBV7-9; cdr3_aa: CASSRRESGTEAFF; cdr3_nt: TGTGCCAGCAGCCGCAGGGAATCCGGCACTGAAGCTTTCTTT
clone_size: NA; j_call: TRBJ1-1; d_call: NA; v_call: TRBV29-1; cdr3_aa: CSVHAGGNTEAFF; cdr3_nt: TGCAGCGTACACGCTGGGGGGAACACTGAAGCTTTCTTT
clone_size: many; j_call: TRBJ2-5; d_call: NA; v_call: TRBV10-2; cdr3_aa: CASSRAETQYF; cdr3_nt: TGCGCCAGCAGTCGGGCCGAGACCCAGTACTTC